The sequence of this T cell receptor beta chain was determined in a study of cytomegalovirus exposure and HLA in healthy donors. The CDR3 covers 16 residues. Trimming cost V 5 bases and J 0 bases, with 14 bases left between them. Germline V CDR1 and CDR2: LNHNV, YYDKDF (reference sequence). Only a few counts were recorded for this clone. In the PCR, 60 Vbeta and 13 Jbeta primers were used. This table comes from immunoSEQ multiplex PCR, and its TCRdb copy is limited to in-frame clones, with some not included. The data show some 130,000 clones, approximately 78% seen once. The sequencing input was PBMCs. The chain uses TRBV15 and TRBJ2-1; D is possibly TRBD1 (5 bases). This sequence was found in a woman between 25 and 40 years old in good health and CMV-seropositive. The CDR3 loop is CATSGQLLRSYNEQFF. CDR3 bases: TGTGCCACCAGCGGACAACTTCTCCGCTCCTACAATGAGCAGTTCTTC.